The 8 T cell receptor beta chains in this list originate from one sample, sequenced in a study of control samples from healthy donors and cancer patients. Here immunoSEQ multiplex PCR was the method, and the copy in TCRdb shows in-frame clones only, minus some. The data contain 90,000 to 130,000 clones, around four fifths of them singletons. Sequenced: blood. The receptors originated from a man aged 18 to 29 in good health.

The rearrangement joins TRBV7-9 to TRBJ2-7; either TRBD1 or TRBD2 may supply D (5 bases each). Germline V gene sequence: CDR1 SEHNR, CDR2 FQNEAQ (reference sequence). V was clipped by 5 bases and J by 2 bases, with 13 bases between them. The CDR3 runs to 14 residues. The CDR3 sequence: CASSHGTGTYEQYF. Written as DNA, the CDR3 is TGTGCCAGCAGCCATGGGACGGGAACCTACGAGCAGTACTTC.

The rearrangement joins TRBV6-5 to TRBJ2-7; tentatively, D is TRBD2 (6 bases). CDR1 and CDR2 from the germline V gene are MNHEY and SVGAGI. The CDR3 is 13 amino acids. V lost 8 bases and J 5 bases, leaving 16 bases between the germline ends. The DNA of the CDR3 is TGTGCCAGCTCCGGTGGGGGGTACCACGAGCAGTACGTC. Translation: CASSGGGYHEQYV.

The V call is TRBV6-1, the J call TRBJ2-7, with 8 bases aligning to TRBD1. The CDR3 runs 13 residues. The germline V gene encodes CDR1 MNHNS and CDR2 SASEGT. This CDR3 is CASSDRQGLSMDV. For the CDR3, the DNA is TGTGCCAGCAGTGACCGACAGGGGTTAAGTATGGACGTC.

The chain couples TRBV3-1 (or the pseudogene TRBV3-2) to TRBJ2-1, with D unresolved. Trimming cost V 0 bases and J 6 bases, with 9 bases left between them. The length of the CDR3 is 14 residues. The germline gives CDR1 LGHDT, CDR2 YNNKEL (reference sequence). The CDR3 loop reads CASSQESLINEQFF. CDR3 DNA: TGTGCCAGCAGCCAAGAAAGTCTAATCAATGAGCAGTTCTTC.

This chain joins TRBV12-5 and TRBJ2-7, with TRBD1 matching over 12 bases. V shed 2 bases and J 7 bases; nucleotides not matched to a gene: 9. The CDR3 is made up of 16 amino acids. From germline, CDR1 is LGHNT and CDR2 FRNRAP. The CDR3, as DNA: TGTGCTAGTGGTTTGCCTACCCGGGACAGGGGGCGAGAGCAGTACGTC. It encodes CASGLPTRDRGREQYV.

CDR3 sequence: CSASGPAGGEIDTQYF. The CDR3 DNA reads TGCAGTGCTAGTGGGCCAGCGGGGGGGGAAATAGATACGCAGTATTTT. This chain uses TRBV20-1 with TRBJ2-3, with 10 bases that match TRBD2. From germline, CDR1 is DFQATT and CDR2 SNEGSKA (reference sequence). This CDR3 has 16 amino acids. V dropped 3 bases and J dropped 5; count of bases not matched to a gene: 11.

This chain joins TRBV6-2 or TRBV6-3 and TRBJ2-7; 8 bases are a match to TRBD1. Unmatched junction bases numbered 17, after V lost 5 bases and J lost 2 bases. CDR1 and CDR2 (germline): MNHEY, SVGEGT. The CDR3 length is 18 residues. CDR3 coding DNA: TGTGCCAGCAGTGGGGAATCCCGGACAGGGCCCATCACCTACGAGCAGTACTTC. This codes for CASSGESRTGPITYEQYF.

V is TRBV7-8 and J is TRBJ2-3; no clear D gene. CDR3 length equals 14 residues. The V end lost 1 base, the J end lost 2 bases, and 7 bases lay between the germline ends. The germline CDR1 and CDR2 sequences are SGHVS and FQNEAQ. For the CDR3, the DNA is TGTGCCAGCAGCTTAGGAAGTCTCACAGATACGCAGTATTTT. It specifies CASSLGSLTDTQYF.